This T cell receptor beta chain originates from a study of blood T cell dynamics during melanoma immunotherapy (dated by TCRdb to 2018 to 2021). Describing the broader study: Patients had metastatic melanoma and received first-line pembrolizumab or nivolumab plus ipilimumab as standard of care in the United Kingdom. The training cohort was made up of consecutive patients, while a further independent group of patients from the same centre was pooled to form an external validation set. To find early correlates of response, the study profiled the peripheral T cell receptor repertoires of patients with metastatic melanoma both before and after one cycle of checkpoint inhibitor therapy. Study-wide conclusions, independent of this receptor: The study was unable to establish whether the T cell clones driving the repertoire changes were melanoma-specific or instead reflected general immune activation. The relatively small sample size was acknowledged as something that could potentially limit how far the results can be generalized. Among sorted CD8+ subsets, TIE cells showed the highest similarity to cfDNA CDR3 sequences and the highest clonality, suggesting active turnover with convergence on dominant clones.

Reading the label with the study, this specimen's time point is: week 3, after first cycle of checkpoint inhibitor. Blood was sampled before treatment (T0) and at week 3 (W3), after the first cycle of checkpoint blockade. Except for a couple of patients with rapid clinical progression, response was assessed 12 weeks after the first infusion by RECIST 1.1; disease control meant complete response, partial response or stable disease. Patients with prior systemic cancer treatment, concomitant immunosuppressant therapy or synchronous other active malignancies were excluded. In six patients, three progressing and three with disease control, sorted CD8+ memory and naive T cell subsets were sequenced at T0 and W3. PBMC were isolated from blood with Lymphoprep and SepMate tubes, followed by red cell lysis. QIAamp DNA Blood Mini kits were used to extract DNA from PBMC and sorted T cell subsets. CD8+ T cell subsets were sorted live on a FACSAria III cytometer and then frozen prior to DNA extraction. For flow cytometry, fresh PBMC were kept at 4 degrees C in PBS with about 2% fetal bovine serum and analyzed within 24 hours.

All DNA extracted from each sorted CD8+ T cell subset was loaded into the assay. The immunoSEQ TCRb Assay kit was used according to manufacturer instructions to amplify TCR beta CDR3 sequences from genomic DNA. The KAPA Library Quantification Kit for Illumina platforms was used to quantify pooled libraries by qPCR. Sequencing of the pooled libraries was done on an Illumina NextSeq 500, with clustering at about 0.6-1.1 pM. Turning to the authors' computational methods: The TCR data were analyzed using immunoSEQ ANALYZER and the R LymphoSeq package. A rearrangement efficiency score was calculated as productive divided by the sum of productive and non-productive CDR3 sequences. Clonality was measured with the Gini coefficient and diversity with the Renyi index at alpha=1, compared pairwise between timepoints within each patient. Clonal relatedness, based on an edit distance of 3, and repertoire similarity, based on the Bhattacharyya coefficient, were both computed in LymphoSeq. To classify response, a linear discriminant analysis based on week-3 changes in clonality and diversity was built using the R MASS and caret packages. The immuneACCESS repertoire file appears here via TCRdb, limited to in-frame rearrangements. These files lack a portion of the clones; in checked studies, under half of the deficit traces to unresolved V genes, and the cause of the others is not known. V, J and clone size are taken as reported in that table, and D and trimming were inferred from the DNA itself. The sample profile shows approximately 13,000 clones; around nine tenths of them were found once. The biggest ten clones account for roughly 0.18% of the sample.

The germline V end is reduced by 5 bases and the J end by 5 bases; junction bases left unmatched: 9. For CDR1 and CDR2, the germline V gene lists SGHAT and FQNNGV. CDR3 length: 14 amino acids, cysteine to phenylalanine. Only the CDR3 part of the read is kept: 42 bases, read in frame from the first base. Turning to this clone: Its antigen is unknown. No qualities accompany the bases; no much larger clone lies one base away.

The V gene is TRBV11-2 and the J gene is TRBJ2-7; TRBD2 matches 7 bases in the middle. Sample: effector memory CD8+ T cells from blood, taken from a patient treated with checkpoint blockade. This receptor was taken from a human donor with melanoma. Here is the DNA: TGTGCCAGCAGCGTCCCGGGAGGTAGCGACGAGCAGTACTTC. It translates to CASSVPGGSDEQYF.